This record covers a single T cell receptor (beta chain). Its binding antigen is unknown. The sample is drawn from a study of monozygotic twins with inflammatory bowel disease (dated by TCRdb to about 2019). For the study in its entirety: A total of some 30 monozygotic twin pairs were included in the full study, comprising nine German pairs (four IBD-concordant, five IBD-discordant) and 19 IBD-discordant Danish pairs. Within discordant pairs, disease-associated traits were sought mainly by comparing IBD patients with their genetically identical healthy co-twins. Each individual had, on average, about 151 000 unique TCRalpha sequences and 181 000 unique TCRbeta sequences available for analysis.

From each donor, an approximately 2.7 ml peripheral blood sample was collected into PAXgene tubes and kept at -80 degrees C. Total RNA was isolated from whole blood with the PAXgene blood miRNA kit on an automated QIAcube, without T cell sorting. Peripheral blood from monozygotic twin pairs who were concordant or discordant for inflammatory bowel disease underwent deep TCRalpha and TCRbeta repertoire profiling using unique molecular barcoding. Smoking habits were recorded for all twin pairs, and each individual was classified as a current, former or never smoker. Broad study findings and their caveats: Compared with healthy twins, IBD patients shared fewer clonotypes with other individuals, and the difference was most pronounced in patients with signs of disease activity. Different T cell subtypes could not be distinguished in the analysis. The results gave no support for a single strong signal or clonotype linked to IBD. TCRbeta repertoire diversity, by inverse Simpson index, was decreased in IBD patients compared with their healthy co-twins. Differing immunosuppressive treatments among patients may have added background noise and inter-individual variability to the repertoires. Repertoire similarity did not differ between concordant and discordant twins, which could be due to limited statistical power.

Receptor libraries were prepared by 5' RACE. For each TCR library, 3,500 to 4,000 ng of total RNA was used. For each sample, cDNA synthesis with SMARTScribe reverse transcriptase was split into eight separate reactions. During cDNA synthesis, template switching was used to introduce unique molecular identifiers that contained a 6-nucleotide sample barcode. TCRalpha and TCRbeta cDNA was amplified by two nested PCRs of approximately 17 and 9 cycles, with bead purification after each PCR. Before amplification, the cDNA was treated with uracil DNA-glycosylase and purified using the QIAquick PCR purification kit. The second PCR added Illumina TruSeq-compatible adapters along with sample-specific barcodes. Library quality and concentration were checked on TapeStation and Qubit, and libraries were pooled at about 5 ng each. Sequencing of pooled libraries was carried out on an Illumina HiSeq2500 single-index Rapid Run using 2 x 100 bp reads and custom sequencing primers. For the original study's pipeline: MiGEC version 1.2.6 was used for UMI-based consensus assembly, which corrected PCR and sequencing errors. V(D)J alignment, clonotype assembly and CDR3 extraction were performed with MiXCR version 2.1.1. Normalisation of gene usage, clonotype sharing and MAIT/NKT TCR abundance was achieved by analysing the top 1000, 10 000 and 20 000 clonotypes per sample. Diversity was computed as the inverse Simpson index with the vegan R package after downsampling to 27 000 UMIs. Paired Mann-Whitney U tests on discordant twin pairs were used, with Benjamini-Hochberg multiple-testing correction. Each entry corresponds to one CDR3 protein sequence from reads that TCRdb reprocessed, and DNA is not given. These V and J calls originate from TCRdb's pipeline instead of the authors' own analysis. This sample's records show about 85,000 distinct CDR3 sequences. The ten largest clones take up about 7.4% of the sample.

Reading from cysteine to phenylalanine, the CDR3 counts 16 amino acids. No DNA sequence was recorded. Via the germline V gene (reference sequence), CDR1 is MNHEY and CDR2 SMNVEV. The sequence derives from a human donor with ulcerative colitis or Crohn's disease, or a healthy co-twin of an affected twin (not recorded which). This sequence uses TRBV27 and TRBJ2-5; TCRdb's D call of TRBD1 is untestable without DNA. The sequencing sample was made of blood. The CDR3 sequence is CASSSRTGGLGETQYF.